Listed below are T cell receptor beta chains from one sample, sequenced in a study of blood T cell repertoires in COVID-19. Sequencing was performed with immunoSEQ multiplex PCR; in TCRdb, only in-frame clones are kept and a portion is missing. Among around 470,000 clones, approximately 92% were seen once, and the ten largest hold over 0.7%. Sequencing input: peripheral blood. Receptor source: a man aged 18 to 29 with COVID-19, enrolled during active disease. Both conserved end residues are trimmed from each CDR3.

j_call: TRBJ2-2
v_call: TRBV29-1
cdr3_aa: SASGRAVGELF

j_call: TRBJ2-2
v_call: TRBV5-1
cdr3_aa: ASSSDSYPGELF

j_call: TRBJ2-5
v_call: TRBV6-5
cdr3_aa: ASALQGFKTQY

j_call: TRBJ2-2
v_call: TRBV30
cdr3_aa: AWSVPRGYTGELF

j_call: TRBJ1-2
v_call: TRBV2
cdr3_aa: ASRGTGGAYGYT

j_call: TRBJ2-7
v_call: TRBV2
cdr3_aa: ASQRTPVYEQY

j_call: TRBJ2-3
v_call: TRBV7-9
cdr3_aa: ASSPNGVPTDTQY

j_call: TRBJ1-1
v_call: TRBV7-2
cdr3_aa: ASSAGTGWADTEAF

j_call: TRBJ1-1
v_call: TRBV19
cdr3_aa: ASSTDRAVTEAF

j_call: TRBJ2-5
v_call: TRBV24-1
cdr3_aa: ATSETGSQETQY

j_call: TRBJ2-7
v_call: TRBV6-1
cdr3_aa: ASSASWGGDRLYEQY

j_call: TRBJ2-7
v_call: TRBV3-1/TRBV3-2
cdr3_aa: ASSQEGRVRGRYEQY

j_call: TRBJ2-4
v_call: TRBV18
cdr3_aa: ASSPTGLAKNIQY

j_call: TRBJ1-4
v_call: TRBV25-1
cdr3_aa: ASSEYRGSTNEKLF

j_call: TRBJ1-1
v_call: TRBV5-1
cdr3_aa: ASSGGTGLTEAF

j_call: TRBJ2-7
v_call: TRBV6-6
cdr3_aa: ASSSPTGGEQY

j_call: TRBJ2-2
v_call: TRBV2
cdr3_aa: ASTDGGAPGELF

j_call: TRBJ2-5
v_call: TRBV2
cdr3_aa: ASRRGLAGGPGETQY

j_call: TRBJ2-3
v_call: TRBV9
cdr3_aa: ASSVVGQHTDTQY

j_call: TRBJ1-1
v_call: TRBV18
cdr3_aa: ASSRQGMNTEAF

j_call: TRBJ2-1
v_call: TRBV14
cdr3_aa: ASSQGLLPRDYNEQF

j_call: TRBJ1-1
v_call: TRBV7-9
cdr3_aa: ASSLNSQGNTEAF

j_call: TRBJ2-3
v_call: TRBV7-9
cdr3_aa: ASSSSGTDTQY

j_call: TRBJ1-1
v_call: TRBV10-3
cdr3_aa: AISATGGETEAF

j_call: TRBJ2-2
v_call: TRBV27
cdr3_aa: ASSPSGRNPGELF

j_call: TRBJ1-5
v_call: TRBV19
cdr3_aa: ASMGQTPNQPQH

j_call: TRBJ2-7
v_call: TRBV18
cdr3_aa: ASSRGGNEQY

j_call: TRBJ2-7
v_call: TRBV28
cdr3_aa: ASSPQQGRGYEQY

j_call: TRBJ1-2
v_call: TRBV19
cdr3_aa: ASMGGGTGYT

j_call: TRBJ1-4
v_call: TRBV6-5
cdr3_aa: ASNYGGVGEKLF

j_call: TRBJ2-3
v_call: TRBV11-3
cdr3_aa: ASSPRVAGGETDTQY

j_call: TRBJ2-3
v_call: TRBV10-2
cdr3_aa: ASSEAGLAADTQY

j_call: TRBJ1-1
v_call: TRBV2
cdr3_aa: ASSGPTGTEAF

j_call: TRBJ1-1
v_call: TRBV6-5
cdr3_aa: ASGPARGVNTEAF

j_call: TRBJ2-3
v_call: TRBV30
cdr3_aa: AWSVGRASGRTDTQY

j_call: TRBJ2-5
v_call: TRBV4-1
cdr3_aa: ASSQVAGGRETQY

j_call: TRBJ1-1
v_call: TRBV5-1
cdr3_aa: ASSWGRGTEAF

j_call: TRBJ1-6
v_call: TRBV2
cdr3_aa: ASSPTGLSPLH

j_call: TRBJ2-6
v_call: TRBV5-1
cdr3_aa: ASSMVGQPTSGANVLT

j_call: TRBJ1-2
v_call: TRBV21-1
cdr3_aa: ASSKGRDRANYGYT

j_call: TRBJ2-7
v_call: TRBV28
cdr3_aa: ASSLGTYEQY

j_call: TRBJ2-7
v_call: TRBV20-1
cdr3_aa: SARDIREQY

j_call: TRBJ2-5
v_call: TRBV12-3/TRBV12-4
cdr3_aa: ASSLNREETQY

j_call: TRBJ2-1
v_call: TRBV2
cdr3_aa: ASSPKTSGGAGNEQF

j_call: TRBJ1-1
v_call: TRBV18
cdr3_aa: ASSPGLLETF

j_call: TRBJ1-6
v_call: TRBV11-3
cdr3_aa: ASSKRAGNSPLH

j_call: TRBJ2-3
v_call: TRBV4-1
cdr3_aa: ASSLGRTDTQY

j_call: TRBJ2-7
v_call: TRBV7-7
cdr3_aa: ASRSQGYEQY

j_call: TRBJ2-2
v_call: TRBV4-1
cdr3_aa: ASMVMEGTVTGELF

j_call: TRBJ1-1
v_call: TRBV5-4
cdr3_aa: ASTTGERRTEAF